A selection of T cell receptor beta chains follows, all from one sample in a study of CD8 T cells in ankylosing spondylitis. TCRdb analysed the 5' RACE reads with MiXCR anew, one entry per CDR3 protein. The sample includes some 37,000 distinct CDR3 sequences, roughly 9.6% seen only once; the top ten take around 20%. The sequenced sample consisted of synovial fluid, either unsorted or a sorted T cell fraction (not recorded which). The source of these receptors is a male donor with ankylosing spondylitis. The CDR3 runs from the conserved cysteine through the conserved F or W. A D gene is named only where the DNA matches it firmly. A row's size may be missing; if present it is once, few, many or a size class.

V,D,J,size,CDR3,DNA
TRBV18,TRBD2,TRBJ2-3,few,CASSPTGLAGASDTQYF,TGTGCCAGCTCACCAACGGGACTAGCGGGAGCCTCAGATACGCAGTATTTT
TRBV6-5,NA,TRBJ2-1,many,CASRDIFGEQFF,TGTGCCAGCAGAGATATCTTTGGTGAGCAGTTCTTC
TRBV20-1,TRBD1,TRBJ2-5,NA,CSAGDGQEGQETQYF,TGCAGTGCGGGAGACGGACAGGAAGGTCAAGAGACCCAGTACTTC
TRBV28,NA,TRBJ1-1,few,CASSFRVYFGLLMNTEAFF,TGTGCCAGCAGTTTCCGTGTGTACTTTGGACTCCTAATGAACACTGAAGCTTTCTTT
TRBV25-1,NA,TRBJ2-3,few,CASSEYNTDTQYF,TGTGCCAGCAGTGAATATAATACAGATACGCAGTATTTT
TRBV7-2,TRBD2,TRBJ2-1,NA,CASSFSGSSGSEQFF,TGTGCCAGCAGCTTTAGCGGGAGTTCAGGTAGTGAGCAGTTCTTC
TRBV9,NA,TRBJ2-1,few,CASSPRDGFWNEQFF,TGTGCCAGCAGCCCCCGGGACGGGTTTTGGAATGAGCAGTTCTTC
TRBV5-1,NA,TRBJ1-6,few,CASSLDGTGSPLHF,TGCGCCAGCAGCCTGGACGGGACTGGTTCACCCCTCCACTTT
TRBV5-1,TRBD2,TRBJ2-1,NA,CASSLRAGTIRSYNEQFF,TGCGCCAGCAGCTTGCGAGCGGGGACGATTCGCTCCTACAATGAGCAGTTCTTC
TRBV7-9,TRBD2,TRBJ2-7,many,CASSHASGPYEQYF,TGTGCCAGCAGCCACGCTAGCGGCCCCTATGAGCAGTACTTC
TRBV7-2,TRBD1,TRBJ2-7,few,CASSLDRVNYEQYF,TGTGCCAGCAGTCTGGACAGGGTCAATTACGAGCAGTACTTC
TRBV4-3,NA,TRBJ2-7,NA,CASSRTASYEQYF,TGCGCCAGCAGCCGAACCGCGTCCTACGAGCAGTACTTC
TRBV12-3/TRBV12-4,NA,TRBJ1-1,many,CASSLNGGREAFF,TGTGCCAGCAGTTTGAACGGGGGGCGGGAAGCTTTCTTT
TRBV7-9,NA,TRBJ2-7,NA,CASSGSTGPEQYF,TGTGCCAGCAGCGGCTCGACCGGCCCCGAGCAGTACTTC
TRBV15,NA,TRBJ2-2,NA,CATSRGSQANTGELFF,TGTGCCACCAGCAGAGGGTCACAGGCCAACACCGGGGAGCTGTTTTTT
TRBV11-2,TRBD2,TRBJ2-5,many,CASSLVVAGEETQYF,TGTGCCAGCAGCTTAGTGGTTGCGGGGGAAGAGACCCAGTACTTC
TRBV7-3,TRBD2,TRBJ2-1,many,CASSGGGRYNEQFF,TGTGCCAGCAGTGGGGGAGGGAGATACAATGAGCAGTTCTTC
TRBV5-1,TRBD2,TRBJ2-2,NA,CASSSGYTGELFF,TGCGCCAGCTCTAGCGGCTACACCGGGGAGCTGTTTTTT
TRBV28,TRBD1,TRBJ2-4,few,CASSWGQLRNIQYF,TGTGCCAGCAGTTGGGGACAGCTCCGAAACATTCAGTACTTC
TRBV7-6,NA,TRBJ2-2,NA,CASSLVGMTGELFF,TGTGCCAGCAGCTTAGTCGGGATGACCGGGGAGCTGTTTTTT
TRBV19,NA,TRBJ1-1,NA,CATGITEAFF,TGTGCCACCGGGATTACTGAAGCTTTCTTT
TRBV3-1,TRBD2,TRBJ2-5,NA,CASSQSFRLAGEETQYF,TGTGCCAGCAGCCAAAGCTTTAGACTAGCGGGGGAAGAGACCCAGTACTTC
TRBV28,NA,TRBJ1-2,NA,CASSSPAVGYTF,TGTGCCAGCAGTTCCCCAGCGGTGGGCTACACCTTC
TRBV7-9,NA,TRBJ2-5,many,CASSLGRLPQETQYF,TGTGCCAGCAGCTTAGGAAGGCTGCCCCAAGAGACCCAGTACTTC
TRBV29-1,NA,TRBJ2-6,many,CSVEGSSGANVLTF,TGCAGCGTTGAGGGTAGTTCTGGGGCCAACGTCCTGACTTTC
TRBV29-1,TRBD1,TRBJ2-7,many,CSARPGTSGGEQYF,TGCAGCGCTCGGCCCGGGACCTCAGGGGGCGAGCAGTACTTC
TRBV14,TRBD2,TRBJ2-3,NA,CASSQGGSGSGDTQYF,TGTGCCAGCAGCCAAGGAGGTAGCGGGAGTGGAGATACGCAGTATTTT
TRBV20-1,TRBD1,TRBJ2-3,NA,CSARDDRGGTDTQYF,TGCAGTGCTAGGGACGACAGGGGCGGGACAGATACGCAGTATTTT
TRBV7-9,TRBD2,TRBJ2-7,NA,CASSGAGGPWQYF,TGTGCCAGCAGCGGTGCGGGAGGGCCTTGGCAGTACTTC
TRBV2,NA,TRBJ1-2,NA,CASSERGYGYTF,TGTGCCAGCAGTGAAAGAGGTTACGGCTACACCTTC
TRBV10-3,NA,TRBJ2-1,many,CAIRDSRGNEQFF,TGTGCCATCCGGGACTCGAGGGGCAATGAGCAGTTCTTC
TRBV4-2,TRBD2,TRBJ2-1,few,CASSQNTLAGGSGEQFF,TGTGCCAGCAGCCAAAACACTCTAGCGGGAGGTTCAGGGGAGCAGTTCTTC
TRBV24-1,NA,TRBJ1-5,many,CATSGHATNQPQHF,TGTGCCACCAGTGGACACGCTACGAATCAGCCCCAGCATTTT
TRBV12-3/TRBV12-4,NA,TRBJ1-2,many,CATFLSGTIYGYTF,TGTGCCACCTTTCTTAGTGGGACAATCTATGGCTACACCTTC
TRBV30,NA,TRBJ2-1,many,CRSGDPSYNEQFF,TGTAGGTCAGGGGACCCATCCTACAATGAGCAGTTCTTC
TRBV6-1,TRBD2,TRBJ2-1,many,CATGVGGSYNEQFF,TGTGCCACCGGGGTGGGGGGGTCCTACAATGAGCAGTTCTTC
TRBV29-1,TRBD1,TRBJ2-2,NA,CSAGQGRAGELFF,TGCAGCGCGGGACAGGGGAGGGCCGGGGAGCTGTTTTTT
TRBV18,NA,TRBJ2-7,NA,CASSPGAANEQYF,TGTGCCAGCTCACCCGGGGCGGCCAACGAGCAGTACTTC
TRBV30,TRBD1,TRBJ2-7,few,CAWGPGQGYEQYF,TGTGCCTGGGGTCCTGGACAGGGCTACGAGCAGTACTTC
TRBV18,NA,TRBJ2-7,few,CASSPPSLAEQYF,TGTGCCAGCTCACCACCCTCTTTAGCCGAGCAGTACTTC
TRBV28,NA,TRBJ2-7,NA,CASTGLTGGYEQYF,TGTGCCAGCACCGGACTGACCGGGGGCTACGAGCAGTACTTC
TRBV5-1,NA,TRBJ1-1,NA,CASSLGQGRQAFF,TGCGCCAGCAGCTTGGGTCAGGGAAGGCAAGCTTTCTTT
TRBV4-1,TRBD1,TRBJ1-2,NA,CASSQSGQGYYGYTF,TGCGCCAGCAGCCAATCCGGACAGGGCTACTATGGCTACACCTTC
TRBV5-1,NA,TRBJ2-7,few,CASSYGSGTDLYEQYF,TGCGCCAGCAGCTATGGTAGCGGGACAGACTTATACGAGCAGTACTTC
TRBV5-1,NA,TRBJ2-7,many,CASSLRGYEQYF,TGCGCCAGCAGCTTGCGCGGCTACGAGCAGTACTTC
TRBV7-2,NA,TRBJ2-2,few,CASRRQEGNTGELFF,TGTGCCAGCAGAAGACAGGAAGGAAACACCGGGGAGCTGTTTTTT
TRBV7-2,NA,TRBJ1-5,many,CASSLSGRENQPQHF,TGTGCCAGCAGCTTAAGCGGGAGGGAGAATCAGCCCCAGCATTTT
TRBV28,TRBD1,TRBJ2-7,large,CASTRPGTGDYEQYF,TGTGCCAGTACTCGTCCGGGGACAGGCGACTACGAGCAGTACTTC
TRBV6-1,NA,TRBJ2-5,NA,CASSATRQETQYF,TGTGCCAGCAGCGCGACTCGGCAAGAGACCCAGTACTTC
TRBV11-2,TRBD2,TRBJ2-1,NA,CASSDWTSGSHEQFF,TGTGCCAGCAGCGACTGGACTAGCGGGAGCCATGAGCAGTTCTTC
TRBV19,NA,TRBJ2-3,many,CASSPGDVGDTQYF,TGTGCCAGTAGTCCCGGGGACGTCGGAGATACGCAGTATTTT
TRBV29-1,NA,TRBJ1-1,NA,CSVEAQGTEAFF,TGCAGCGTTGAGGCCCAGGGAACTGAAGCTTTCTTT
TRBV7-2,TRBD2,TRBJ2-3,few,CASSLSPGLAGQHIFADTQYF,TGTGCCAGCAGCTTATCGCCGGGGCTAGCGGGGCAGCACATCTTTGCAGATACGCAGTATTTT
TRBV25-1,TRBD1,TRBJ1-1,few,CASMGFRGKRNTEAFF,TGTGCCAGCATGGGATTCAGGGGGAAAAGGAACACTGAAGCTTTCTTT
TRBV7-9,NA,TRBJ1-1,NA,CASSLTSIPEAFF,TGTGCCAGCAGCTTAACGAGCATCCCAGAAGCTTTCTTT
TRBV11-2,NA,TRBJ2-7,NA,CASSFSLGYEQYF,TGTGCCAGCAGCTTTAGTTTGGGCTACGAGCAGTACTTC
TRBV28,NA,TRBJ2-7,many,CASSRETGANSYEQYF,TGTGCCAGCAGTCGCGAAACCGGGGCGAACTCCTACGAGCAGTACTTC
TRBV12-3/TRBV12-4,TRBD2,TRBJ2-4,many,CASSRYSGSSKNIQYF,TGTGCCAGCAGCCGCTATAGCGGGAGTTCCAAAAACATTCAGTACTTC
TRBV20-1,NA,TRBJ1-1,many,CSARDGDIYTEAFF,TGCAGTGCTAGAGATGGGGATATCTACACTGAAGCTTTCTTT